This T cell receptor (beta chain) was recovered during a study of T cell responses to AZD1222 COVID-19 vaccine. The CDR3 is made up of 15 amino acids. Trimming took 4 bases from V and 1 from J, leaving 14 bases between them. From germline, CDR1 is SGHRS and CDR2 YFSETQ. TCRdb keeps only in-frame clones here, not all; method: immunoSEQ multiplex PCR. The sample contains tens of thousands of clones, 82% of which appear only once. The rearrangement joins TRBV5-1 to TRBJ2-5; D not certain. Sequenced here: peripheral blood, sampled on day 0 of AZD1222 vaccination. The TCR comes from an adult in good health. CDR3 nucleotides: TGCGCCAGCAGCCCGGGCTACACAATCCAAGAGACCCAGTACTTC. It yields the protein CASSPGYTIQETQYF.